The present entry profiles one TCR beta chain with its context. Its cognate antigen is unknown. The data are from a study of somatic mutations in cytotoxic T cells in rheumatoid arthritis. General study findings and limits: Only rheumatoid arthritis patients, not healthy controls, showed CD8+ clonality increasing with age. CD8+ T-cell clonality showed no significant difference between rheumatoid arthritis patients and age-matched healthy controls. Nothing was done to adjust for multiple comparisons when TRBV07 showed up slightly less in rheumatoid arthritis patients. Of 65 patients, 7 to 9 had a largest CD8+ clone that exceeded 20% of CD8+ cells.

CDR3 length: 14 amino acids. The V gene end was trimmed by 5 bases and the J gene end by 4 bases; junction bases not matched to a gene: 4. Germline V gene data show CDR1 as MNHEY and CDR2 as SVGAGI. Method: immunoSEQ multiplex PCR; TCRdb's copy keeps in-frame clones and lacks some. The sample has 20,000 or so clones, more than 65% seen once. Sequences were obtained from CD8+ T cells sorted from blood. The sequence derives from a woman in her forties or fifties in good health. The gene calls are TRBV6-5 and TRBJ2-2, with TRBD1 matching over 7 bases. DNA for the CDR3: TGTGCCAGCAGTGACAGGGTCTCCACCGGGGAGCTGTTTTTT. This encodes CASSDRVSTGELFF.